This T cell receptor beta chain was identified during a study of T-cell memory formation after mild COVID-19. TCRalpha and TCRbeta libraries used 5'RACE with constant-segment primers and UMIs. Using its own MiXCR run on the 5' RACE reads, TCRdb lists one record per CDR3 protein. Among around 370,000 distinct CDR3 sequences, 20% to 25% were seen once, and the ten largest hold approximately 13%. Specimen: PBMCs or a T cell subset sorted from them (not recorded which). This TCR came from an adult woman who had mild COVID-19 (a few samples of this study predate the infection). Cell type and time point are not known.

CDR3 amino acids: CASSPIMGGRSGGRYNEQFF. CDR3 DNA: TGTGCCAGCAGCCCCATCATGGGTGGCCGAAGCGGGGGCCGATACAATGAGCAGTTCTTC. J is TRBJ2-1 and V is TRBV7-9; TRBD2 agrees at 8 bases. The CDR3 length is 20 residues. V dropped 5 bases and J dropped 4; count of bases not matched to a gene: 22. Germline V lookup: CDR1 SEHNR, CDR2 FQNEAQ (reference sequence).